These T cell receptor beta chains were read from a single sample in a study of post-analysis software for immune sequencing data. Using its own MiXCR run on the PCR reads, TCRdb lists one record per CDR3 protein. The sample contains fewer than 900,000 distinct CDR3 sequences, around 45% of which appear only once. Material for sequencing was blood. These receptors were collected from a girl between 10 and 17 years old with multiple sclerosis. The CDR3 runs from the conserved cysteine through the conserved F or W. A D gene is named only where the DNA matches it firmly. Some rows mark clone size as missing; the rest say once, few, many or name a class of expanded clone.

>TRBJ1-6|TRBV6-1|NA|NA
TGTGCCAGCAGCTTCGGACCGAGGAGCTCCTATAATTCACCCCTCCACTTT
CASSFGPRSSYNSPLHF
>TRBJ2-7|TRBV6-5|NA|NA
TGTGCCAGCAGTTACTCCTTTGACTACGAGCAGTACTTC
CASSYSFDYEQYF
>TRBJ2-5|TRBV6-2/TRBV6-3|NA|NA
TGTGCCAGCAGCACGGACGGGTACCAAGAGACCCAGTACTTC
CASSTDGYQETQYF
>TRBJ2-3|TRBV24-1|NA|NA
TGTGCCACCAGTGATACGGCTAGCTCACCCACAGATACGCAGTATTTT
CATSDTASSPTDTQYF
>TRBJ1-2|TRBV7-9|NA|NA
TGTGCCAGCAGCTTAGCGGCGGGGGACGGCCAGGGGTTGGGCTACACCTTC
CASSLAAGDGQGLGYTF
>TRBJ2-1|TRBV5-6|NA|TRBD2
TGTGCCAGCAGCTTCCCGGTGTCGGGGGGCAATGAGCAGTTCTTC
CASSFPVSGGNEQFF
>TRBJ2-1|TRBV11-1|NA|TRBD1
TGTGCCAGCAGGTTGGGACAGGGTATCAATGAGCAGTTCTTC
CASRLGQGINEQFF
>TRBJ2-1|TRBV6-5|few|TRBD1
TGTGCCAGCAGTACAGGGGTCTCCTACAATGAGCAGTTCTTC
CASSTGVSYNEQFF
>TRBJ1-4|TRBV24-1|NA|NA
TGTGCCACCAGTGAACCGGGTGAAAAACTGTTTTTT
CATSEPGEKLFF
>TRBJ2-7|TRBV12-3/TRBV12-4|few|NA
TGTGCCAGCAGTTTACTGGCGGACACGACCTACGAGCAGTACTTC
CASSLLADTTYEQYF
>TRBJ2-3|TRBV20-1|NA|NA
TGCAGTACTTGCATGGGGGTTGGTACAGATACGCAGTATTTT
CSTCMGVGTDTQYF
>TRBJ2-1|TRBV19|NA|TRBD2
TGTGCCAGTAGTATTTCCCCCTGGGGGGAGGGCGGCTACAATGAGCAGTTCTTC
CASSISPWGEGGYNEQFF
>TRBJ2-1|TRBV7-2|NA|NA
TGTGGAGGTCACTCCTACAATGAGCAGTTCTTC
CGGHSYNEQFF
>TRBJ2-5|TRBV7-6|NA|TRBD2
TGTGCCAGCAGCAAACGGACTAGCGGGAAAGAGACCCAGTACTTC
CASSKRTSGKETQYF